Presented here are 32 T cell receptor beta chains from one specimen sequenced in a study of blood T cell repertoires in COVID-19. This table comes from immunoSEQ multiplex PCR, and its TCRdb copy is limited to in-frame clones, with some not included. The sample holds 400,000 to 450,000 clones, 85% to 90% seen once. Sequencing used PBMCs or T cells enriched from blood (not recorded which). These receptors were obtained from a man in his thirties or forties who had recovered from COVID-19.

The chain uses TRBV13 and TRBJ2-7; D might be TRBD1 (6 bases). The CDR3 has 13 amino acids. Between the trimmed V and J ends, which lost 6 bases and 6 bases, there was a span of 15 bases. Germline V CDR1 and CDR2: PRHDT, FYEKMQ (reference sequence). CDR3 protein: CASRSRGYSEQYF. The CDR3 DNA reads TGTGCCAGCAGATCCAGGGGCTATAGCGAGCAGTACTTC.

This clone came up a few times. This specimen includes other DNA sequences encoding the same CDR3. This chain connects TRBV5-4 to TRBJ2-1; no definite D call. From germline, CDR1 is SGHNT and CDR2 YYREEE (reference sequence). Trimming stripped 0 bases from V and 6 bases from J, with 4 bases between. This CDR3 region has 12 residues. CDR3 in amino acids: CASSLDSNEQFF. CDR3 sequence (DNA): TGTGCCAGCAGCTTGGACAGCAATGAGCAGTTCTTC. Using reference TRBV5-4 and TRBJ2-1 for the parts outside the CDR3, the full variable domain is ETGVTQSPTHLIKTRGQQVTLRCSSQSGHNTVSWYQQALGQGPQFIFQYYREEENGRGNFPPRFSGLQFPNYSSELNVNALELDDSALYLCASSLDSNEQFFGPGTRLTVL.

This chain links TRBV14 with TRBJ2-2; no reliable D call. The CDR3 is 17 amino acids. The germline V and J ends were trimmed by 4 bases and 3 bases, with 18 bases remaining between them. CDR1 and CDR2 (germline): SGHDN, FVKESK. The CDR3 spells CASSLLGRHKDTGELFF. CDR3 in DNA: TGTGCCAGCAGCCTTCTGGGCAGGCACAAGGACACCGGGGAGCTGTTTTTT.

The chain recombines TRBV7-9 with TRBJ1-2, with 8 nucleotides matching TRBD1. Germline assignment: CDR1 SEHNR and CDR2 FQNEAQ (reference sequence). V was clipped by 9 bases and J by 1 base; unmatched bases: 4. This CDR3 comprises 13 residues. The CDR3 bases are TGTGCCAGTCTCGGACAGGGTAACTATGGCTACACCTTC. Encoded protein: CASLGQGNYGYTF.

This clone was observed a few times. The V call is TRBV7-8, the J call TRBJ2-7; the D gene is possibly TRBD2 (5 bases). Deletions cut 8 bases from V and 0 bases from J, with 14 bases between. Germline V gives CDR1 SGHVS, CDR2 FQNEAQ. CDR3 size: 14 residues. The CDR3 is CASSVALSSYEQYF. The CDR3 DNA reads TGTGCCAGCTCGGTAGCGTTAAGCTCCTACGAGCAGTACTTC. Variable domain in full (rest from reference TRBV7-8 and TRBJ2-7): GAGVSQSPRYKVAKRGQDVALRCDPISGHVSLFWYQQALGQGPEFLTYFQNEAQLDKSGLPSDRFFAERPEGSVSTLKIQRTQQEDSAVYLCASSVALSSYEQYFGPGTRLTVT.

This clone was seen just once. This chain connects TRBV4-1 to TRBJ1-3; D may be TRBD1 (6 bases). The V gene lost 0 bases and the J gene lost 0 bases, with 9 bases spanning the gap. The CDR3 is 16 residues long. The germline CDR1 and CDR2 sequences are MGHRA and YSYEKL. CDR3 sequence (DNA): TGCGCCAGCAGCCAAGATCCCAGGGGCTCTGGAAACACCATATATTTT. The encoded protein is CASSQDPRGSGNTIYF.

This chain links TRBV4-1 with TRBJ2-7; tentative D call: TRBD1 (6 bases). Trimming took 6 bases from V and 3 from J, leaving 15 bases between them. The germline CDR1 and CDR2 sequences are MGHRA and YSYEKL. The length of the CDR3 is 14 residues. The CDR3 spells CASSPSGQGYEQYF. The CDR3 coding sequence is TGCGCCAGCAGTCCGTCGGGACAAGGCTACGAGCAGTACTTC.

The CDR3 loop is CASSPTGANTEAFF. The CDR3 nucleotides read TGCGCCAGCAGCCCCACAGGGGCCAACACTGAAGCTTTCTTT. The chain joins TRBV5-1 to TRBJ1-1, with TRBD1 identical over 7 bases. The CDR3 loop spans 14 amino acids. Germline V CDR1 and CDR2: SGHRS, YFSETQ. The V segment lost 4 bases and the J segment 2 bases; nucleotides outside the gene matches: 5.

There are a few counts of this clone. The CDR3 region has the DNA TGTGCCAGCTCACCAAGGGGGACAGGGGTTGGCGAGCAGTACTTC. Amino acids: CASSPRGTGVGEQYF. V and J are TRBV18 and TRBJ2-7; 10 bases match TRBD1. V shed 2 bases and J 6 bases; nucleotides not matched to a gene: 7. Germline V gives CDR1 KGHSH, CDR2 LQKENI. CDR3 size: 15 residues.

CDR3 sequence reads: CASRFDRVGDTQYF. CDR3 coding DNA: TGTGCCAGCAGATTCGACAGGGTAGGAGATACGCAGTATTTT. V and J are TRBV28 and TRBJ2-3; TRBD1 matches at 7 bases. The ends lost 6 bases at V and 5 bases at J; junction bases unmatched: 8. CDR1 is MDHEN and CDR2 is SYDVKM in the germline V gene. There are 14 residues in the CDR3.

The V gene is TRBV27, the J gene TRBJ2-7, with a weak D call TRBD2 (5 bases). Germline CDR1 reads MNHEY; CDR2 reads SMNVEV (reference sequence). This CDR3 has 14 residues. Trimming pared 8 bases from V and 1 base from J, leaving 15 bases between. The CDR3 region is CASWRAEDSYEQYF. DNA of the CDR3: TGTGCCAGCTGGCGGGCGGAAGATTCCTACGAGCAGTACTTC.

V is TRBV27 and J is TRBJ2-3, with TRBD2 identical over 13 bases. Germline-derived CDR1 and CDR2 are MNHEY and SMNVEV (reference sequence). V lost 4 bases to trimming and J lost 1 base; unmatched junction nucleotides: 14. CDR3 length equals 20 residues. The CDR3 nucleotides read TGTGCCAGCAGTTCCTTACCGGGACTAGCGGGACCTTCTGGCACAGATACGCAGTATTTT. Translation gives CASSSLPGLAGPSGTDTQYF.

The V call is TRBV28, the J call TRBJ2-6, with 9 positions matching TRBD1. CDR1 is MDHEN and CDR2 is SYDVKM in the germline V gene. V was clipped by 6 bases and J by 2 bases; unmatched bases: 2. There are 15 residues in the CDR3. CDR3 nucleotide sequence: TGTGCCAGCAGACGACAGGGGGCTGGGGCCAACGTCCTGACTTTC. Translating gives CASRRQGAGANVLTF.

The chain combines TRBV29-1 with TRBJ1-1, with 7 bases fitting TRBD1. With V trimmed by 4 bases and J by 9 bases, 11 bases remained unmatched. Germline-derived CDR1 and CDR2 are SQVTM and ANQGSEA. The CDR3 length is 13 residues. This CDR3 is CSVGNEGARQAFF. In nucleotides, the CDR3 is TGCAGCGTTGGAAACGAGGGGGCCCGACAAGCTTTCTTT.

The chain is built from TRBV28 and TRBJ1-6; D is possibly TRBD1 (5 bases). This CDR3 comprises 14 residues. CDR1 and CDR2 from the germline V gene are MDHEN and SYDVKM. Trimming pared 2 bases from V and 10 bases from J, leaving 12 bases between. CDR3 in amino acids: CASSLARAGSPLHF. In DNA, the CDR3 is TGTGCCAGCAGTTTAGCCAGGGCGGGGTCACCCCTCCACTTT. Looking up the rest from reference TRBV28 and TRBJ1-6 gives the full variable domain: DVKVTQSSRYLVKRTGEKVFLECVQDMDHENMFWYRQDPGLGLRLIYFSYDVKMKEKGDIPEGYSVSREKKERFSLILESASTNQTSMYLCASSLARAGSPLHFGNGTRLTVT.

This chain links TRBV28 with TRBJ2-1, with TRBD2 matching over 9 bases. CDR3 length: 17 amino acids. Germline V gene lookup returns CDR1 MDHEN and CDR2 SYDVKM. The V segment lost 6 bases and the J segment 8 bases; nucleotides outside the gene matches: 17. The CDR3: CASSNLSGGILVDEQFF. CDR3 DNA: TGTGCCAGCAGCAACCTTAGCGGGGGCATTCTAGTGGATGAGCAGTTCTTC.

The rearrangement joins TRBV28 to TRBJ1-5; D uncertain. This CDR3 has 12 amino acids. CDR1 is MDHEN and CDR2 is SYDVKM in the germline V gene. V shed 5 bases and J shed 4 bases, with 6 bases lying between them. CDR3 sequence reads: CASSQLNQPQHF. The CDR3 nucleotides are TGTGCCAGCAGTCAACTGAATCAGCCCCAGCATTTT.

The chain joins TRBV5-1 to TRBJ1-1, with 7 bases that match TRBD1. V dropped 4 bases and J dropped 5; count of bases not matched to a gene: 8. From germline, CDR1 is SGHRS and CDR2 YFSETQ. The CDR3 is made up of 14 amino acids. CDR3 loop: CASSRDSGRTEAFF. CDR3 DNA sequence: TGCGCCAGCAGCCGGGACAGTGGAAGGACTGAAGCTTTCTTT.

The CDR3 loop reads CASRLLAGGVETQYF. The DNA for the CDR3 is TGTGCCAGCAGGCTTCTAGCGGGAGGGGTAGAGACCCAGTACTTC. V and J are TRBV6-5 and TRBJ2-5, with 12 positions matching TRBD2. Germline V CDR1 and CDR2: MNHEY, SVGAGI. V dropped 6 bases and J dropped 4; count of bases not matched to a gene: 6. There are 15 residues in the CDR3.

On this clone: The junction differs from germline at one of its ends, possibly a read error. CDR3 bases: TGTGCCAGCAGTAAAGCGGGAGGGCGTATCGAGCAGTACTTC. Its translation is CASSKAGGRIEQYF. This chain links TRBV6-1 with TRBJ2-7; TRBD2 matches 10 bases. The CDR3 spans 14 residues. Per germline, CDR1 MNHNS and CDR2 SASEGT.

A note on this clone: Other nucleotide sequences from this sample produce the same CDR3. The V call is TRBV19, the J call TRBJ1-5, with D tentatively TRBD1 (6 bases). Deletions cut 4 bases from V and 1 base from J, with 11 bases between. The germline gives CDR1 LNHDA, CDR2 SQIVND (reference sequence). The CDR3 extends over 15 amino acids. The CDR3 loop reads CASSTTGLSNQPQHF. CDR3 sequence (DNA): TGTGCCAGTAGTACCACAGGGTTGAGCAATCAGCCCCAGCATTTT.

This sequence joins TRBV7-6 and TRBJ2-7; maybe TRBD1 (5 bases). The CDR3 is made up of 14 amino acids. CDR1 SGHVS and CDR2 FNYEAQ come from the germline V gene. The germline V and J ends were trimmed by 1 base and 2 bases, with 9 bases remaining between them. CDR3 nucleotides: TGTGCCAGCAGCTTAGAACAGGCTACCTACGAGCAGTACTTC. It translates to CASSLEQATYEQYF.

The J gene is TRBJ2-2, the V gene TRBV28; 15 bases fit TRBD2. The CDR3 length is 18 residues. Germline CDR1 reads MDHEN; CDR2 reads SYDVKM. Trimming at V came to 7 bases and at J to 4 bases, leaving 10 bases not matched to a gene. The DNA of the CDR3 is TGTGCCAGCACCTTAGGGGGACTAGCGGGAGGAGGCACCGGGGAGCTGTTTTTT. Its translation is CASTLGGLAGGGTGELFF.

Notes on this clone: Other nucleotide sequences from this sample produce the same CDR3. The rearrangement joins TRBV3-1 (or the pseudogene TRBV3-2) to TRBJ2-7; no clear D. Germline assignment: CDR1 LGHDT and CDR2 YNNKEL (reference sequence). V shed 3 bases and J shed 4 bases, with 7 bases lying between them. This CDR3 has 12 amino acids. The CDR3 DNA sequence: TGTGCCAGCAGCCAGGGCCGTTACGAGCAGTACTTC. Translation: CASSQGRYEQYF.

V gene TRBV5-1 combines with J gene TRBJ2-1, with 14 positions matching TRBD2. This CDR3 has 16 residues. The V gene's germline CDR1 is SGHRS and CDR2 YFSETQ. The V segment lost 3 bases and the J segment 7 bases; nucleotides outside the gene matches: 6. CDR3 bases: TGCGCCAGCAGCTCGACGGGACTAGCGGGGGTAAATGAGCAGTTCTTC. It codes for CASSSTGLAGVNEQFF.

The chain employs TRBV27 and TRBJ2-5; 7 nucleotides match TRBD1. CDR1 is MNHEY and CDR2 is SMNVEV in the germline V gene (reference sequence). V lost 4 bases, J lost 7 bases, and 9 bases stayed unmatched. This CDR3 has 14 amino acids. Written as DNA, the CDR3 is TGTGCCAGCAGTTCCGGACAGGTTAATTTGACCCAGTACTTC. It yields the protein CASSSGQVNLTQYF.

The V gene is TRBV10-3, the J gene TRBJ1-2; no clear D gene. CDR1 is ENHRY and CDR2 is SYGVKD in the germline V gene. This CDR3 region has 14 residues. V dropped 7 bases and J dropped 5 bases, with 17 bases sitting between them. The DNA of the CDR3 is TGTGCCATCACCAACCCCCCGACGGAGTATGGCTACACCTTC. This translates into CAITNPPTEYGYTF.

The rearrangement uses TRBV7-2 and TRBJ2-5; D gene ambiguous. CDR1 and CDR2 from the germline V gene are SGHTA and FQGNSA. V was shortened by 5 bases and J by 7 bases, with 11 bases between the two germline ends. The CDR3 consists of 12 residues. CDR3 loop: CASSPSLGTQYF. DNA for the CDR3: TGTGCCAGCAGCCCCTCGCTCGGGACCCAGTACTTC.

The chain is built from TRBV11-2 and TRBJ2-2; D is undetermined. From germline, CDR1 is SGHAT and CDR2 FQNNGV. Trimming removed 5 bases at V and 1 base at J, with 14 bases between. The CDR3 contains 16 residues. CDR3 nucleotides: TGTGCCAGCAGCAGAATGCCTCCGGGGAACACCGGGGAGCTGTTTTTT. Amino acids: CASSRMPPGNTGELFF.

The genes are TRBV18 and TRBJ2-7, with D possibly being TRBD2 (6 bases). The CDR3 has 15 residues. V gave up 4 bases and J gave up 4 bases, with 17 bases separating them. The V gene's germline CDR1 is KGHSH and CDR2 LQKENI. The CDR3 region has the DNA TGTGCCAGCTCACACGGGGGACTGGGGGATTACGAGCAGTACTTC. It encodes CASSHGGLGDYEQYF.

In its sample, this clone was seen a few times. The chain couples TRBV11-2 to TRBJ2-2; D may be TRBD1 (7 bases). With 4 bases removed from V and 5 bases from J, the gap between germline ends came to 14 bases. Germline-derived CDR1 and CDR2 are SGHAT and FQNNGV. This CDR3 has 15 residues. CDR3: CASSSLPGGTGELFF. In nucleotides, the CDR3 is TGTGCCAGCAGCTCCCTTCCAGGGGGGACCGGGGAGCTGTTTTTT.

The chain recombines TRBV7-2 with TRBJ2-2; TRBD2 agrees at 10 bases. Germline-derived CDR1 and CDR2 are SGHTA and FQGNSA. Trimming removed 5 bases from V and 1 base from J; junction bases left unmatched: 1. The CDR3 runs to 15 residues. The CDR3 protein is CASSPSGRNTGELFF. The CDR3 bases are TGTGCCAGCAGCCCTAGCGGGAGGAACACCGGGGAGCTGTTTTTT. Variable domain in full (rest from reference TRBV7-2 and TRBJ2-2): GAGVSQSPSNKVTEKGKDVELRCDPISGHTALYWYRQSLGQGLEFLIYFQGNSAPDKSGLPSDRFSAERTGGSVSTLTIQRTQQEDSAVYLCASSPSGRNTGELFFGEGSRLTVL.